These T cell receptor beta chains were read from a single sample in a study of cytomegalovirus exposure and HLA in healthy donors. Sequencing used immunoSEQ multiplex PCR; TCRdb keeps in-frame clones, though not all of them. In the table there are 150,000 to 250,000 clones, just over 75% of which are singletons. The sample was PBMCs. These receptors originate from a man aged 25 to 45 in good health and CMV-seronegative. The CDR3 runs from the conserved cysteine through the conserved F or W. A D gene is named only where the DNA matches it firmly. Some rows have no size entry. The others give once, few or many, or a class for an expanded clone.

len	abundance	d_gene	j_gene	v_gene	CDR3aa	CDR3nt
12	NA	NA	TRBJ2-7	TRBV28	CASSLTSYEQYF	TGTGCCAGCAGTTTAACCAGCTACGAGCAGTACTTC
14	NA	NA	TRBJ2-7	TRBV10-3	CAISTTGRSYEQYF	TGTGCCATCAGCACCACAGGGCGATCCTACGAGCAGTACTTC
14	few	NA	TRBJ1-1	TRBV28	CASSPGALNTEAFF	TGTGCCAGCAGTCCTGGGGCCTTGAACACTGAAGCTTTCTTT
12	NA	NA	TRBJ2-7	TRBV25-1	CASSVTSGEQYF	TGTGCCAGCAGTGTAACTAGTGGTGAGCAGTACTTC
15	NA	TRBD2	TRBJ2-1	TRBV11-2	CASSPTSGRPNEQFF	TGTGCCAGCAGTCCTACTAGCGGGCGTCCCAATGAGCAGTTCTTC
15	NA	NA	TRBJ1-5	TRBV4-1	CASSQDGDTNQPQHF	TGCGCCAGCAGCCAAGATGGGGACACCAATCAGCCCCAGCATTTT
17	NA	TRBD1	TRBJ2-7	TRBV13	CASSNQALTGFSYEQYF	TGTGCCAGCAGCAACCAGGCCTTGACAGGGTTCTCCTACGAGCAGTACTTC
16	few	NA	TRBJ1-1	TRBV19	CASSIGMARMNTEAFF	TGTGCCAGTAGTATAGGGATGGCCAGGATGAACACTGAAGCTTTCTTT
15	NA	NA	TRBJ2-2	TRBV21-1	CASSKARDFTGELFF	TGTGCCAGCAGCAAAGCCCGGGACTTCACCGGGGAGCTGTTTTTT
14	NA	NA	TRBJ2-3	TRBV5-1	CASSPGTSGDTQYF	TGCGCCAGCAGCCCCGGGACTTCTGGAGATACGCAGTATTTT
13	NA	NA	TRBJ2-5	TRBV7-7	CASSSQGLETQYF	TGTGCCAGCAGCTCACAGGGATTGGAGACCCAGTACTTC
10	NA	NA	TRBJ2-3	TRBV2	CASPGDTQYF	TGTGCCAGCCCGGGAGATACGCAGTATTTT
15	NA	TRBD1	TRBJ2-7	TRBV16	CASSLRDRGPYEQYF	TGTGCCAGCAGCCTCCGGGACAGGGGGCCTTACGAGCAGTACTTC
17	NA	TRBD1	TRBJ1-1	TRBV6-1	CASSESGTGLMNTEAFF	TGTGCCAGCAGTGAAAGTGGGACAGGGCTGATGAACACTGAAGCTTTCTTT
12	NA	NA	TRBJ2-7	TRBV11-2	CASSPGFGEQYF	TGTGCCAGCAGCCCAGGGTTTGGCGAGCAGTACTTC
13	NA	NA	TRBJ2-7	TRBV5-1	CASSFGSTYEQYF	TGCGCCAGCAGCTTCGGGTCCACCTACGAGCAGTACTTC
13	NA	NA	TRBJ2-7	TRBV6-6	CASLRRETDEQYF	TGTGCCAGCCTCCGGCGGGAAACGGACGAGCAGTACTTC
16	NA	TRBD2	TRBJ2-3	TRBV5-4	CASSPIGAGVADTQYF	TGTGCCAGCAGTCCGATCGGGGCGGGAGTTGCAGATACGCAGTATTTT
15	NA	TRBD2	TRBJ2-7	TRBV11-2	CASSKIAGGTYEQYF	TGTGCCAGCAGCAAAATAGCGGGAGGCACCTACGAGCAGTACTTC
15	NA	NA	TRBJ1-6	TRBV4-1	CASSQVGGPNSPLHF	TGCGCCAGCAGCCAAGTCGGGGGGCCCAATTCACCCCTCCACTTT
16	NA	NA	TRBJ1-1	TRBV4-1	CASSQDRKGENTEAFF	TGCGCCAGCAGCCAAGATCGGAAGGGGGAGAACACTGAAGCTTTCTTT
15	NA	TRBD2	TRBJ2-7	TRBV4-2	CASSQGTSGVYEQYF	TGTGCCAGCAGCCAAGGGACTAGCGGGGTTTACGAGCAGTACTTC
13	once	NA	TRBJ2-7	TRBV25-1	CASNYRILHEQYF	TGTGCCAGCAACTACCGAATTCTACACGAGCAGTACTTC
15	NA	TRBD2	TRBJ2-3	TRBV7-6	CASRKSGTSIDTQYF	TGTGCCAGCAGAAAATCCGGGACTAGCATAGATACGCAGTATTTT
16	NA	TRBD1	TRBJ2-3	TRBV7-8	CASSLRGTGLPDTQYF	TGTGCCAGCAGCTTACGTGGGACAGGGTTGCCAGATACGCAGTATTTT
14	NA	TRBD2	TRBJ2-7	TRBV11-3	CASSSAGGSYEQYF	TGTGCCAGCAGCTCCGCCGGGGGGTCCTACGAGCAGTACTTC
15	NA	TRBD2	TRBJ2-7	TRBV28	CATLGSAGGPYEQYF	TGTGCCACACTAGGTTCGGCGGGAGGGCCTTACGAGCAGTACTTC
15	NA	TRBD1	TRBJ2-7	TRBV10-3	CAISEFRDRAYEQYF	TGTGCCATCAGTGAGTTCCGGGACAGGGCCTACGAGCAGTACTTC
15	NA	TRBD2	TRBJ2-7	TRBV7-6	CASAMVVAGDYEQYF	TGTGCCAGCGCTATGGTTGTTGCGGGAGACTACGAGCAGTACTTC
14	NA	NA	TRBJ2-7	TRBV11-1	CASSSRRYPYEQYF	TGTGCCAGCAGCTCTAGGCGGTACCCCTACGAGCAGTACTTC
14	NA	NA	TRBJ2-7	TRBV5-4	CASSGGGISYEQYF	TGTGCCAGCAGTGGGGGGGGCATCTCCTACGAGCAGTACTTC
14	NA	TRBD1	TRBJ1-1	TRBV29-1	CSVALRQGYTEAFF	TGCAGCGTTGCTCTACGACAGGGTTACACTGAAGCTTTCTTT
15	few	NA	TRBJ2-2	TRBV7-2	CASSFILQGLGELFF	TGTGCCAGCAGCTTCATTCTCCAGGGACTCGGGGAGCTGTTTTTT
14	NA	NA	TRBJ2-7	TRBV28	CAIVPNRVPYEQYF	TGTGCCATCGTACCGAACAGGGTTCCCTACGAGCAGTACTTC
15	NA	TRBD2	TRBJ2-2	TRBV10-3	CAISDTSGPTGELFF	TGTGCCATCAGTGATACTAGCGGGCCCACCGGGGAGCTGTTTTTT
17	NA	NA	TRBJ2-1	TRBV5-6	CASSLTQVGGSYNEQFF	TGTGCCAGCAGCTTGACCCAAGTGGGAGGCTCCTACAATGAGCAGTTCTTC
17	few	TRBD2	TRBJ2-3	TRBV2	CASSGRGTSGSTDTQYF	TGTGCCAGCAGTGGACGGGGGACTAGCGGGAGTACAGATACGCAGTATTTT
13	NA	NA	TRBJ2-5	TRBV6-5	CASRKPGVETQYF	TGTGCCAGCAGAAAACCAGGGGTAGAGACCCAGTACTTC
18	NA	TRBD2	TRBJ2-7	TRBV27	CASSQETSGLGIIYEQYF	TGTGCCAGCAGTCAAGAGACTAGCGGGCTAGGAATCATCTACGAGCAGTACTTC
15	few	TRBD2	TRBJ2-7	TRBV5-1	CASSWGLASSYEQYF	TGCGCCAGCAGCTGGGGACTAGCTAGCTCCTACGAGCAGTACTTC
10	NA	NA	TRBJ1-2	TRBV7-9	CASRITSGTF	TGTGCCAGCAGAATAACCAGTGGCACCTTC
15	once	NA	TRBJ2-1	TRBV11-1	CASSLLGPSSFEQFF	TGTGCCAGCAGCTTATTAGGGCCCTCTAGCTTTGAGCAGTTCTTC
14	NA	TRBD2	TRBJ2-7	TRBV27	CASSPISGSYEQYF	TGTGCCAGCAGTCCCATAAGCGGGAGTTACGAGCAGTACTTC
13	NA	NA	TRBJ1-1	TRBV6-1	CASSSNSGTEAFF	TGTGCCAGCAGCTCGAATTCCGGGACAGAAGCTTTCTTT
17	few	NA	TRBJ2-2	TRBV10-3	CAISATGGGTNTGELFF	TGTGCCATCAGTGCAACTGGGGGAGGTACGAACACCGGGGAGCTGTTTTTT
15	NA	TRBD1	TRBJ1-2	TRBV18	CASSPNPGQDYGYTF	TGTGCCAGCTCACCAAATCCGGGACAGGATTATGGCTACACCTTC
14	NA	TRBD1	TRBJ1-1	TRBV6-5	CASTGQGGITEAFF	TGTGCCAGCACAGGACAGGGAGGGATCACTGAAGCTTTCTTT
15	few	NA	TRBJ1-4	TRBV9	CASSVGGSGNEKLFF	TGTGCCAGCAGCGTAGGGGGCTCGGGCAATGAAAAACTGTTTTTT
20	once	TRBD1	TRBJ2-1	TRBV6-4	CASSDSRATGGVYQYNEQFF	TGTGCCAGCAGTGACTCGAGGGCAACAGGGGGCGTTTATCAGTACAATGAGCAGTTCTTC
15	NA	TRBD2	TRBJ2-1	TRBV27	CASSISGRFSDEQFF	TGTGCCAGCAGTATTAGCGGGAGGTTCAGCGATGAGCAGTTCTTC
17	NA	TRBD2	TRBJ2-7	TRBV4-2	CASSQARTSDSSYEQYF	TGTGCCAGCAGCCAAGCCAGAACTAGCGACAGCTCCTACGAGCAGTACTTC
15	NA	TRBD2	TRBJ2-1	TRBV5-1	CASSTTSGSTGEQFF	TGCGCCAGCAGCACCACTAGCGGGAGTACGGGTGAGCAGTTCTTC
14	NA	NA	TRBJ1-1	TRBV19	CASTNNRERGEAFF	TGTGCCAGTACCAATAACAGGGAGAGAGGTGAAGCTTTCTTT
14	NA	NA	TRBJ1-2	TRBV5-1	CASSLYGTHYGYTF	TGCGCCAGCAGCTTGTACGGGACTCACTATGGCTACACCTTC
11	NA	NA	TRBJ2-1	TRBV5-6	CASSFAREQFF	TGTGCCAGCAGCTTTGCCCGGGAGCAGTTCTTC
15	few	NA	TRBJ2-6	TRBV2	CASTSDSSGANVLTF	TGTGCCAGCACTTCGGACAGCTCTGGGGCCAACGTCCTGACTTTC
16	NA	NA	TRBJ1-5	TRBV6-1	CASSAIDRVSNQPQHF	TGTGCCAGCAGTGCTATCGACAGAGTTAGCAATCAGCCCCAGCATTTT
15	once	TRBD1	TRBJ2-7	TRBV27	CASSWTGASSYEQYF	TGTGCCAGCAGTTGGACAGGGGCGAGCTCCTACGAGCAGTACTTC